This T cell receptor (beta chain) was profiled in a study of blood T cells in healthy people across ages. V gave up 2 bases and J gave up 1 base, with 19 bases separating them. The CDR3 covers 18 residues. Germline V CDR1 and CDR2: SGHTA, FQGNSA. This clonotype was observed a few times. Its antigen is as yet unknown. A second PCR of 7 to 11 cycles used a sample-barcoded 5' primer and a J-beta primer mix. TCRdb recomputed calls from the 5' RACE reads with MiXCR, one row per CDR3 protein. The data show approximately 730,000 distinct CDR3 sequences, with 50% to 65% seen just once and around 41% held by the top ten. Study outcomes and limitations: Calculation of diversity from one million T cells yielded estimates considered to be underestimates. A roughly linear age-dependent decrease characterized TCR beta diversity per million T cells.

The authors extracted at least 5 micrograms of total RNA per sample. The source of this sequence is a man at least 80 years old in good health. The V gene is TRBV7-2, the J gene TRBJ2-3; no firm D call. The sample consisted of blood. CDR3 sequence: CASSLMGYEVSRTDTQYF. The CDR3 DNA reads TGTGCCAGCAGCTTAATGGGGTATGAGGTTTCGCGCACAGATACGCAGTATTTT.